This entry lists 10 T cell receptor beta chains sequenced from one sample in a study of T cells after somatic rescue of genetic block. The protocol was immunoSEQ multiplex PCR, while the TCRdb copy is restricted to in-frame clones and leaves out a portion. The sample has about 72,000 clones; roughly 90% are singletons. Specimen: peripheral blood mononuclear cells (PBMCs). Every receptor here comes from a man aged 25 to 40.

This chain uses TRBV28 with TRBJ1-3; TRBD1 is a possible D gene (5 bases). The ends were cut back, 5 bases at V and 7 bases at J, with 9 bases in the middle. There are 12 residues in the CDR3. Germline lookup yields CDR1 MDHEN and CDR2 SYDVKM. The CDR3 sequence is CASSQGPNTIYF. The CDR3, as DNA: TGTGCCAGCAGTCAGGGACCCAACACCATATATTTT.

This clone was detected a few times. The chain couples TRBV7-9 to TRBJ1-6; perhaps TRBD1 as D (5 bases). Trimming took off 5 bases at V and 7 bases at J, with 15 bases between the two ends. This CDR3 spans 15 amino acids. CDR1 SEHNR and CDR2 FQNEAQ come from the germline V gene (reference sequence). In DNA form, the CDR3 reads TGTGCCAGCAGCGAGCTCAGGGTGAGGAATTCACCCCTCCACTTT. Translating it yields CASSELRVRNSPLHF.

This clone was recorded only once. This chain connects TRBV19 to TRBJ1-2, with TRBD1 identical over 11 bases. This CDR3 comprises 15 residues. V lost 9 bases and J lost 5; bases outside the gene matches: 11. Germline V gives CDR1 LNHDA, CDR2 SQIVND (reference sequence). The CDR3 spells CASRDRGTLGYGYTF. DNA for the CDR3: TGTGCCAGCCGGGACAGGGGGACTCTTGGGTATGGCTACACCTTC.

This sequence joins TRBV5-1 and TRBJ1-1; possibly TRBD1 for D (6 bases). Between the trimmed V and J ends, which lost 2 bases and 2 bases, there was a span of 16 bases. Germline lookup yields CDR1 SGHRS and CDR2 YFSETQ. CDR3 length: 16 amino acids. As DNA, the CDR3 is TGCGCCAGCAGCTTCGCGTGGCGGGGGCGTAACACTGAAGCTTTCTTT. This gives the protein CASSFAWRGRNTEAFF. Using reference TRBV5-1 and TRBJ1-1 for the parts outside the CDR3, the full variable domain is KAGVTQTPRYLIKTRGQQVTLSCSPISGHRSVSWYQQTPGQGLQFLFEYFSETQRNKGNFPGRFSGRQFSNSRSEMNVSTLELGDSALYLCASSFAWRGRNTEAFFGQGTRLTVV.

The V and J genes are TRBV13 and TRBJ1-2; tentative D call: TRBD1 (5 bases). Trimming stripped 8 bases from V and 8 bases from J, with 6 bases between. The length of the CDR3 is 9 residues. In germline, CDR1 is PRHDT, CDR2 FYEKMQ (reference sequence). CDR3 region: CASGDGYTF. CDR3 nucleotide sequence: TGTGCCAGCGGGGACGGCTACACCTTC. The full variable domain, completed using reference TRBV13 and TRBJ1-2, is AAGVIQSPRHLIKEKRETATLKCYPIPRHDTVYWYQQGPGQDPQFLISFYEKMQSDKGSIPDRFSAQQFSDYHSELNMSSLELGDSALYFCASGDGYTFGSGTRLTVV.

CDR3 in DNA: TGTGCCTGGATCGGCGCGGGGGGAAACAATGAGCAGTTCTTC. Residues: CAWIGAGGNNEQFF. V is TRBV30 and J is TRBJ2-1, with 8 nucleotides matching TRBD2. With V trimmed by 4 bases and J by 5 bases, 7 bases remained unmatched. Germline CDR1 and CDR2: GTSNPN and SVGIG (reference sequence). The CDR3 is 14 amino acids.

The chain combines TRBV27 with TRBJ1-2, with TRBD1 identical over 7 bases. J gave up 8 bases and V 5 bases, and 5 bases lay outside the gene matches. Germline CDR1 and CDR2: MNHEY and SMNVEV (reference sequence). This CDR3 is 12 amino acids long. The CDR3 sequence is CASSQGGWGYTF. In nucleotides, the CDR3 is TGTGCCAGCAGTCAGGGGGGCTGGGGCTACACCTTC.

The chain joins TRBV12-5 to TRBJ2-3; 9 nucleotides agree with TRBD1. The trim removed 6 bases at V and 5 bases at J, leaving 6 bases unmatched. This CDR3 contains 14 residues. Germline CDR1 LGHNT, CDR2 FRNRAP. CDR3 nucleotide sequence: TGTGCTAGTGGACAAGGACAGGGGCAAGATACGCAGTATTTT. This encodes CASGQGQGQDTQYF.

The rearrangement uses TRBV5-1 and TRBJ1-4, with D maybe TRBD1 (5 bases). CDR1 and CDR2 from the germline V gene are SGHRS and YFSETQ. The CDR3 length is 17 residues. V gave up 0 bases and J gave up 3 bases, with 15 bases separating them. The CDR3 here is CASSLAGGAGANEKLFF. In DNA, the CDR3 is TGCGCCAGCAGCTTGGCGGGAGGGGCTGGTGCTAATGAAAAACTGTTTTTT.

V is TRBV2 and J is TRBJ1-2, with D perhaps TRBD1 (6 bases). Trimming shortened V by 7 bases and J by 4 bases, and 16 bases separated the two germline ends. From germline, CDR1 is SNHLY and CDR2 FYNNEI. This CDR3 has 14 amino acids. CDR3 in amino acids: CASKGVRDIYGYTF. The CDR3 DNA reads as TGTGCCAGCAAAGGGGTCCGGGACATCTATGGCTACACCTTC.